The 15 T cell receptor beta chains presented below share a single source sample, sequenced in a study of cytomegalovirus exposure and HLA in healthy donors (dated 2017 in TCRdb). The protocol used for the library was the immunoSEQ multiplex PCR assay. For the multiplex PCR, a mixture combining 60 forward primers for TCR Vbeta segments and 13 reverse primers for TCR Jbeta segments was used. Held by TCRdb, this immuneACCESS table contains in-frame sequences only and omits some clones. Under half of the omission traces to an unresolved V gene where checked; the cause of the rest is unknown. The sample contains about 190,000 clones, roughly 80% of them found a single time. 1.5% to 2% of the sample rests with the top ten. Sequencing used PBMCs. These receptors came from a woman between 18 and 29 years old in good health and CMV-seronegative.

The gene calls are TRBV2 and TRBJ2-2; 12 positions match TRBD1. This CDR3 is 18 amino acids long. Germline V lookup: CDR1 SNHLY, CDR2 FYNNEI. The ends lost 6 bases at V and 4 bases at J; junction bases unmatched: 12. The CDR3 protein is CASSPGLGTGGITGELFF. The CDR3, as DNA: TGTGCCAGCAGCCCCGGATTGGGGACAGGGGGCATCACCGGGGAGCTGTTTTTT.

The chain links TRBV5-6 to TRBJ2-7, with D possibly TRBD1 on 6 matching bases. This CDR3 has 13 residues. CDR1 SGHDT and CDR2 YYEEEE come from the germline V gene. V lost 5 bases, J lost 3 bases, and 12 bases lay in between. The CDR3 is CASSRDTYYEQYF. For the CDR3, the DNA is TGTGCCAGCAGTCGGGACACCTACTACGAGCAGTACTTC.

This sequence joins TRBV28 and TRBJ2-1; D remains unclear. The CDR3 runs 14 residues. From germline, CDR1 is MDHEN and CDR2 SYDVKM. The V end was cut by 6 bases, the J end by 14 bases, with 23 bases between. CDR3 protein: CASRSAQTFNTEFF. The DNA of the CDR3 is TGTGCCAGCAGGTCCGCTCAAACATTCAATACAGAGTTCTTC.

This clone was recorded once. The chain employs TRBV7-3 and TRBJ2-1, with D uncertain. CDR1 SGHTA and CDR2 FQGTGA come from the germline V gene. The V end lost 0 bases, the J end lost 7 bases, and 7 bases lay between the germline ends. This CDR3 is built from 13 residues. DNA of the CDR3: TGTGCCAGCAGCTTAACAGTCAGTAATGAGCAGTTCTTC. It translates to CASSLTVSNEQFF.

The chain has TRBV21-1 and TRBJ2-7; the D call of TRBD2 is as the table states it, not checked on the DNA. TRBV21-1 is an annotated pseudogene. The CDR3 spans 18 residues. DNA of the CDR3: TGTGCCAGCAGCAAAGGGCCAACTAGCGGGATGGATTCCTACGAGCAGTACTTC. This translates into CASSKGPTSGMDSYEQYF.

The table lists this clone with a count of one. The chain joins TRBV18 to TRBJ2-1, with no clear D. V shed 0 bases and J shed 10 bases, with 10 bases lying between them. The length of the CDR3 is 13 residues. Germline-derived CDR1 and CDR2 are KGHSH and LQKENI. CDR3 loop: CASSPPTAYEQFF. CDR3 DNA sequence: TGTGCCAGCTCACCACCCACCGCGTACGAGCAGTTCTTC.

Only one count was recorded for this clone. The rearrangement uses TRBV28 and TRBJ1-1; D gene ambiguous. The length of the CDR3 is 14 residues. Germline loops: CDR1 MDHEN, CDR2 SYDVKM. V was pared by 6 bases and J by 1 base, with 12 bases between. Written as DNA, the CDR3 is TGTGCCAGCAGACCGCTACTGAAGAACACTGAAGCTTTCTTT. Encoded protein: CASRPLLKNTEAFF.

The genes are TRBV4-3 and TRBJ1-6; tentatively, D is TRBD1 (6 bases). This CDR3 spans 16 amino acids. CDR1 and CDR2 (germline): LGHNA, YSLEER. Trimming shortened V by 0 bases and J by 5 bases, and 11 bases separated the two germline ends. The CDR3: CASSQDRGANNSPLHF. CDR3 nucleotides: TGCGCCAGCAGCCAAGACAGGGGCGCGAATAATTCACCCCTCCACTTT.

This rearrangement joins TRBV7-2 to TRBJ1-2; weak D call: TRBD1 (5 bases). CDR3 length: 15 residues. Germline CDR1 SGHTA, CDR2 FQGNSA. V lost 4 bases, J lost 4 bases, and 16 bases lay in between. The CDR3 region is CASSSYQGRGYGYTF. DNA for the CDR3: TGTGCCAGCAGCTCCTATCAGGGTAGGGGCTATGGCTACACCTTC.

The chain carries TRBV19 and TRBJ1-5; TRBD1 aligns across 7 bases. CDR1 is LNHDA, CDR2 SQIVND, per germline (reference sequence). V shed 4 bases and J 7 bases; nucleotides not matched to a gene: 10. CDR3 length: 15 amino acids. This CDR3 is CASSSVDRVGQPQHF. The DNA for the CDR3 is TGTGCCAGTAGTAGCGTCGACAGGGTCGGGCAGCCCCAGCATTTT. Looking up the rest from reference TRBV19 and TRBJ1-5 gives the full variable domain: DGGITQSPKYLFRKEGQNVTLSCEQNLNHDAMYWYRQDPGQGLRLIYYSQIVNDFQKGDIAEGYSVSREKKESFPLTVTSAQKNPTAFYLCASSSVDRVGQPQHFGDGTRLSIL.

The CDR3 protein is CATSRDALAVEEQFF. The CDR3 nucleotides read TGTGCCACCAGCAGAGATGCGCTAGCGGTAGAGGAGCAGTTCTTC. The chain carries TRBV15 and TRBJ2-1, with 7 bases lining up with TRBD2. CDR1 and CDR2 from the germline V gene are LNHNV and YYDKDF (reference sequence). The CDR3 consists of 15 residues. J gave up 10 bases and V 0 bases, and 9 bases lay outside the gene matches.

The chain has TRBV28 and TRBJ2-1, with 7 nucleotides matching TRBD2. This CDR3 has 15 amino acids. V shed 6 bases and J 7 bases; nucleotides not matched to a gene: 12. CDR1 is MDHEN and CDR2 is SYDVKM in the germline V gene. The CDR3 nucleotides read TGTGCCAGCAGAACGGGGGACTACCTAGGGAATGAGCAGTTCTTC. This sequence encodes CASRTGDYLGNEQFF. The variable domain in full, with the rest retrieved from reference TRBV28 and TRBJ2-1, is DVKVTQSSRYLVKRTGEKVFLECVQDMDHENMFWYRQDPGLGLRLIYFSYDVKMKEKGDIPEGYSVSREKKERFSLILESASTNQTSMYLCASRTGDYLGNEQFFGPGTRLTVL.

The chain is built from TRBV5-1 and TRBJ1-1; D call uncertain. The germline gives CDR1 SGHRS, CDR2 YFSETQ. The CDR3 length is 13 residues. Trimming removed 2 bases from V and 4 bases from J, with 9 bases in between. As DNA, the CDR3 is TGCGCCAGCAGCTTTGACTTAGGCACTGAAGCTTTCTTT. Its protein is CASSFDLGTEAFF.

The chain carries TRBV6-4 and TRBJ1-6, with 7 positions matching TRBD1. Germline V lookup: CDR1 MRHNA, CDR2 SNTAGT. CDR3 length: 14 amino acids. V lost 5 bases and J lost 5; bases outside the gene matches: 3. The CDR3 loop reads CASSSGTDNSPLHF. The CDR3 DNA follows: TGTGCCAGCAGTTCCGGGACAGATAATTCACCCCTCCACTTT.

In this sample, this clone turned up a few times. V gene TRBV6-5 combines with J gene TRBJ2-1, with D hard to call. V shed 10 bases and J shed 7 bases, with 11 bases lying between them. The germline V gene encodes CDR1 MNHEY and CDR2 SVGAGI. The CDR3 extends over 11 amino acids. The CDR3 here is CATQHGNEQFF. The CDR3 DNA reads TGTGCCACCCAACACGGGAATGAGCAGTTCTTC.